The sequence of this T cell receptor beta chain was determined in a study of blood T cell repertoires in COVID-19. Study details: The study drew acute and convalescent COVID-19 samples from the United States, Italy and Spain. From T cells, B-cell-depleted T cells, or PBMCs came the material, which was cDNA or gDNA.

Germline values: CDR1 MGHRA, CDR2 YSYEKL. Deletions cut 5 bases from V and 2 bases from J, with 13 bases between. This CDR3 region has 15 residues. The authors' processing: Using reference gene primer amplification, nucleated cell counts were estimated. The data were produced by immunoSEQ multiplex PCR, yet TCRdb's version contains in-frame clones alone and is incomplete. For V, J and clone size, that table is used; D and trimming come from the DNA. The repertoire holds roughly 160,000 clones, with roughly 84% as singletons. V usage is TRBV4-1 and J usage is TRBJ1-5; a weak D match, TRBD1 (5 bases). This sequence originates from a woman aged 55-69 years with acute or convalescent COVID-19. Material: peripheral blood. The CDR3: CASSAREKGNQPQHF. Written as DNA, the CDR3 is TGCGCCAGCAGCGCCAGGGAAAAAGGCAATCAGCCCCAGCATTTT.